Here is one T cell receptor beta chain with its context. Libraries were prepared by immunoSEQ multiplex PCR; TCRdb keeps only in-frame clonotypes and omits some of them. The data hold fewer than 85,000 clones, with 85% to 95% observed a single time. Trimming cost V 4 bases and J 5 bases, with 14 bases left between them. CDR1 is SGHNT and CDR2 is YYREEE in the germline V gene (reference sequence). The CDR3 sequence is 14 residues long. These data are taken from a study of T cell changes during pregnancy in multiple sclerosis. The rearrangement uses TRBV5-4 and TRBJ2-3; weak D call: TRBD1 (6 bases). The sequenced sample was peripheral blood, obtained before pregnancy. This TCR derives from a female donor with multiple sclerosis, enrolled in a pregnancy study. The chain's CDR3 is CASSQGGEKDTQYF. For the CDR3, the DNA is TGTGCCAGCAGCCAAGGGGGAGAGAAAGATACGCAGTATTTT.